This T cell receptor (beta chain) was identified in a study of blood T cell repertoires in COVID-19. As for the study in general: Samples came from the United States, Italy and Spain, spanning acute and convalescent COVID-19.

V gave up 0 bases and J gave up 10 bases, with 15 bases separating them. The CDR3 sequence is 14 residues long. The germline V gene encodes CDR1 SGHRS and CDR2 YFSETQ. Repertoires were generated with immunoSEQ multiplex PCR, while TCRdb's copy carries only in-frame clones and drops some. Of roughly 160,000 clones listed, around 86% are singletons. This chain joins TRBV5-1 and TRBJ2-3, with D maybe TRBD2 (6 bases). The source material was peripheral blood. The origin of this receptor is a man in his 60s with acute or convalescent COVID-19. The DNA for the CDR3 is TGCGCCAGCAGCTTGGGGAGCGGCGCGGGGTCGCAGTATTTT. It specifies CASSLGSGAGSQYF.